One sample yielded the 27 T cell receptor beta chains listed below, sequenced in a study of monozygotic twins with inflammatory bowel disease. TCRdb reworked the 5' RACE reads into one entry per CDR3 protein, no DNA. The table for this sample gives 300,000 to 350,000 distinct CDR3 sequences. The sequenced material came from blood. The origin of the receptors is a human donor with ulcerative colitis or Crohn's disease, or a healthy co-twin of an affected twin (not recorded which).

V is TRBV7-2 and J is TRBJ1-2; as DNA is missing, the TRBD1 call by TCRdb cannot be tested. Germline-derived CDR1 and CDR2 are SGHTA and FQGNSA. The CDR3 has 14 residues. The chain's CDR3 is CASTLNRAGDGYTF.

The chain uses TRBV20-1 and TRBJ2-1; TCRdb's D call of TRBD1 is untestable without DNA. Germline loops: CDR1 DFQATT, CDR2 SNEGSKA (reference sequence). The CDR3 loop spans 13 amino acids. This CDR3 reads CSVPGTLFNEQFF.

V is TRBV9 and J is TRBJ2-3. This CDR3 contains 16 residues. Germline V gives CDR1 SGDLS, CDR2 YYNGEE. CDR3 region: CASSGTSRAGTDTQYF.

V and J are TRBV5-1 and TRBJ2-4; TCRdb returns TRBD1, unconfirmable since there is no DNA. CDR1 and CDR2 from the germline V gene are SGHRS and YFSETQ. This CDR3 region has 16 residues. CDR3 protein: CASSPGGAGIQNIQYF.

The rearrangement joins TRBV18 to TRBJ2-3. CDR3 length: 16 amino acids. Germline V lookup: CDR1 KGHSH, CDR2 LQKENI. The CDR3 protein is CASSPPINGGTDTQYF.

This sequence joins TRBV11-1 and TRBJ2-7; lacking DNA, the TRBD2 call made by TCRdb goes unchecked. The germline V gene encodes CDR1 SGHAT and CDR2 FQDESV (reference sequence). The length of the CDR3 is 18 residues. Here the CDR3 reads CASSLHRVGIGLASEQYF.

This chain connects TRBV19 to TRBJ2-1. Germline V gene sequence: CDR1 LNHDA, CDR2 SQIVND (reference sequence). The CDR3 loop spans 15 amino acids. This CDR3 reads CASSGISGNYNEQFF.

This chain links TRBV7-2 with TRBJ2-7; the D gene TCRdb calls, TRBD1, cannot be checked with no DNA. This CDR3 region has 15 residues. The germline gives CDR1 SGHTA, CDR2 FQGNSA. This chain's CDR3 is CASSRVSGQVYEQYF.

J is TRBJ1-4 and V is TRBV27; TCRdb calls TRBD1, which cannot be checked without DNA. The germline V gene has CDR1 MNHEY and CDR2 SMNVEV (reference sequence). CDR3 length: 14 amino acids. CDR3 residues: CASSSPGQYEKLFF.

The gene calls are TRBV5-1 and TRBJ1-2; the TCRdb call, TRBD1, lacks DNA for checking. The CDR3 has 15 residues. Germline V gives CDR1 SGHRS, CDR2 YFSETQ. The chain's CDR3 is CASSAETGGNYGYTF.

The J gene is TRBJ1-6, the V gene TRBV28. This CDR3 has 14 residues. Germline-derived CDR1 and CDR2 are MDHEN and SYDVKM. CDR3 loop: CASSLGRLNSPLHF.

The gene calls are TRBV7-7 and TRBJ1-1. There are 17 residues in the CDR3. Germline CDR1 SSHAT, CDR2 FNYEAQ (reference sequence). CDR3 amino acids: CASPWQGPPIPNTEAFF. The full variable domain, in which reference TRBV7-7 and TRBJ1-1 provide the parts outside the CDR3, is GAGVSQSPRYKVTKRGQDVTLRCDPISSHATLYWYQQALGQGPEFLTYFNYEAQPDKSGLPSDRFSAERPEGSISTLTIQRTEQRDSAMYRCASPWQGPPIPNTEAFFGQGTRLTVV.

The rearrangement uses TRBV5-1 and TRBJ2-2; TCRdb's D call, TRBD1, is unchecked because there is no DNA. CDR3 size: 15 residues. Germline assignment: CDR1 SGHRS and CDR2 YFSETQ. CDR3 region: CASSLDQGFTGELFF.

This chain uses TRBV6-1 with TRBJ2-1. The germline V gene encodes CDR1 MNHNS and CDR2 SASEGT. This CDR3 has 15 amino acids. This CDR3 reads CASSASTLLHNEQFF.

The J gene is TRBJ2-1, the V gene TRBV5-1; the D call of TRBD2 rests on TCRdb alone, since no DNA is present to check it. This CDR3 has 17 residues. In germline, CDR1 is SGHRS, CDR2 YFSETQ. CDR3 amino acids: CASSLATGTSGRNEQFF. Complete variable domain (other parts from reference TRBV5-1 and TRBJ2-1): KAGVTQTPRYLIKTRGQQVTLSCSPISGHRSVSWYQQTPGQGLQFLFEYFSETQRNKGNFPGRFSGRQFSNSRSEMNVSTLELGDSALYLCASSLATGTSGRNEQFFGPGTRLTVL.

The chain couples TRBV20-1 to TRBJ1-2; TCRdb gives TRBD1 as the D gene, but with no DNA this cannot be confirmed. The CDR3 length is 13 residues. CDR1 DFQATT and CDR2 SNEGSKA come from the germline V gene (reference sequence). The CDR3 protein is CSAPTGGGRGYTF.

The chain combines TRBV20-1 with TRBJ1-3; without DNA, the TCRdb call of TRBD1 cannot be checked. The CDR3 loop spans 13 amino acids. Germline V lookup: CDR1 DFQATT, CDR2 SNEGSKA (reference sequence). The chain's CDR3 is CSATTGRWDTIYF.

The chain links TRBV30 to TRBJ1-1. This CDR3 region has 13 residues. Per the germline V gene, CDR1 is GTSNPN and CDR2 is SVGIG (reference sequence). The chain's CDR3 is CACRKGGLQGAFF. Variable domain in full (rest from reference TRBV30 and TRBJ1-1): SQTIHQWPATLVQPVGSPLSLECTVEGTSNPNLYWYRQAAGRGLQLLFYSVGIGQISSEVPQNLSASRPQDRQFILSSKKLLLSDSGFYLCACRKGGLQGAFFGQGTRLTVV.

V is TRBV29-1 and J is TRBJ2-5; TCRdb returns TRBD1, unconfirmable since there is no DNA. From germline, CDR1 is SQVTM and CDR2 ANQGSEA. This CDR3 region has 15 residues. The CDR3 sequence: CSAGGWPVTQETQYF.

The rearrangement links TRBV7-9 to TRBJ2-2; with no DNA, the TCRdb D assignment of TRBD1 cannot be verified. There are 15 residues in the CDR3. Germline CDR1 SEHNR, CDR2 FQNEAQ (reference sequence). This CDR3 is CASSLPRGFTGELFF.

The chain has TRBV3-1 and TRBJ2-1. The CDR3 contains 15 residues. CDR1 and CDR2 (germline): LGHDT, YNNKEL (reference sequence). The CDR3 loop reads CASSPQIGLRNEQFF.

This chain uses TRBV5-4 with TRBJ2-6; TCRdb selects TRBD1, and the lack of DNA leaves this call unchecked. CDR1 and CDR2 from the germline V gene are SGHNT and YYREEE (reference sequence). CDR3 size: 17 residues. The CDR3 sequence is CASSLGQGAAGANVLTF.

V and J are TRBV3-1 and TRBJ1-3; TCRdb's D call, TRBD1, is unchecked because there is no DNA. CDR1 is LGHDT and CDR2 is YNNKEL in the germline V gene (reference sequence). The CDR3 is made up of 18 amino acids. The CDR3 loop reads CASSQVPMGGHSGNTIYF.

This chain links TRBV6-1 with TRBJ2-7; as DNA is missing, the TRBD1 call by TCRdb cannot be tested. This CDR3 region has 14 residues. Germline loops: CDR1 MNHNS, CDR2 SASEGT. CDR3 in amino acids: CASTPYRGPYEQYF.

The rearrangement links TRBV5-1 to TRBJ2-1; without DNA, the TCRdb call of TRBD1 cannot be checked. The CDR3 has 17 residues. Germline V gene sequence: CDR1 SGHRS, CDR2 YFSETQ. CDR3 loop: CASSQQPRGGSYNEQFF.

The rearrangement uses TRBV20-1 and TRBJ1-5. Per germline, CDR1 DFQATT and CDR2 SNEGSKA (reference sequence). The CDR3 is 14 amino acids. The CDR3 sequence is CSAFNRWANQPQHF.

V usage is TRBV28 and J usage is TRBJ1-2; TCRdb indicates TRBD1, and absent DNA this call remains unverified. CDR1 and CDR2 from the germline V gene are MDHEN and SYDVKM. The CDR3 spans 15 residues. This CDR3 reads CASSLTGAINYGYTF.